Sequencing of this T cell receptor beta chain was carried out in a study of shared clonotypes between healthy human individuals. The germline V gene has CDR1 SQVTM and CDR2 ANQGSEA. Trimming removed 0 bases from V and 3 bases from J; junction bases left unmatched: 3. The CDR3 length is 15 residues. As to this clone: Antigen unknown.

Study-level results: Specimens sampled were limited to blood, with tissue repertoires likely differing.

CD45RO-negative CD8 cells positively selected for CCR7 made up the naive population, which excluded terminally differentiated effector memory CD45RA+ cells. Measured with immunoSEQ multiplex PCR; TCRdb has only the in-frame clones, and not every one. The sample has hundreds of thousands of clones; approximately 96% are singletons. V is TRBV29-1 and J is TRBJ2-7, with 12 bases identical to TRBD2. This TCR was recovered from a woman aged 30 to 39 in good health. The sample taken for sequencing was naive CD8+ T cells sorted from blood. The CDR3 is CSVEETSGRYYEQYF. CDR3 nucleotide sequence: TGCAGCGTTGAAGAGACTAGCGGGAGATACTACGAGCAGTACTTC.